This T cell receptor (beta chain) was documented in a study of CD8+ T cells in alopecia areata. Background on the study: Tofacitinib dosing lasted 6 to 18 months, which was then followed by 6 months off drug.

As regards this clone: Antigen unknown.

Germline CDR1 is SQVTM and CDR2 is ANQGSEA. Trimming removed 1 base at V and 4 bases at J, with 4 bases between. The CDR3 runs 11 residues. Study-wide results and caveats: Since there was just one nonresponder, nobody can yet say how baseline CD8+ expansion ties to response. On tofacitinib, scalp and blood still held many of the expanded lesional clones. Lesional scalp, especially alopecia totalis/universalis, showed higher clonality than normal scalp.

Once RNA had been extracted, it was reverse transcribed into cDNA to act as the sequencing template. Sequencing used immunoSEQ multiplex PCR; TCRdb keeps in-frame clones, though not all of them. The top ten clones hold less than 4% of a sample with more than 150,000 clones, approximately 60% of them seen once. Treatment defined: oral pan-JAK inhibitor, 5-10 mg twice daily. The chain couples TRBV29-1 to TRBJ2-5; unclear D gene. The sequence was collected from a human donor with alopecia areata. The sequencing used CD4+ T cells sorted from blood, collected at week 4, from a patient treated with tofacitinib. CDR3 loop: CSVEVGETQYF. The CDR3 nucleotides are TGCAGCGTTGAAGTTGGAGAGACCCAGTACTTC.